The 7 T cell receptor beta chains below all came from one sample that was sequenced in a study of blood T cell repertoires in COVID-19. Clones were read by immunoSEQ multiplex PCR, and TCRdb kept only the in-frame ones, dropping some. The data contain hundreds of thousands of clones, approximately 90% of them singletons. Sequenced sample: PBMCs or T cells enriched from blood (not recorded which). The receptor source for this set is a man aged 18 to 29 who had recovered from COVID-19.

The chain couples TRBV7-2 to TRBJ2-1; 10 nucleotides align to TRBD1. Germline CDR1 reads SGHTA; CDR2 reads FQGNSA. The trim removed 5 bases at V and 11 bases at J, leaving 9 bases unmatched. This CDR3 contains 14 residues. The CDR3 protein is CASSPRQGADKQFF. DNA of the CDR3: TGTGCCAGCAGCCCTAGACAGGGGGCTGATAAGCAGTTCTTC.

The chain links TRBV28 to TRBJ2-5, with 9 bases fitting TRBD1. The germline V gene encodes CDR1 MDHEN and CDR2 SYDVKM. Trimming at V came to 4 bases and at J to 1 base, leaving 4 bases not matched to a gene. This CDR3 is 15 amino acids long. The CDR3 bases are TGTGCCAGCAGTTCCCCGGGACAGGGCCAAGAGACCCAGTACTTC. Amino acid sequence: CASSSPGQGQETQYF.

The rearrangement links TRBV2 to TRBJ2-2, with D possibly matching TRBD2 (6 bases). The CDR3 covers 14 residues. CDR1 and CDR2 (germline): SNHLY, FYNNEI. Trimming took off 9 bases at V and 5 bases at J, with 16 bases between the two ends. The CDR3 protein is CASSMGTGTGELFF. In DNA form, the CDR3 reads TGTGCCAGTTCGATGGGGACTGGGACCGGGGAGCTGTTTTTT.

The chain combines TRBV7-6 with TRBJ2-3, with a possible D match to TRBD1 (7 bases). Trimming stripped 4 bases from V and 0 bases from J, with 14 bases between. The CDR3 is 16 residues long. Germline values: CDR1 SGHVS, CDR2 FNYEAQ. CDR3 protein: CASSSSGGTSTDTQYF. The CDR3 DNA follows: TGTGCCAGCAGCTCCTCAGGGGGGACTAGCACAGATACGCAGTATTTT.

With regard to this clone: At one end, the junction sequence differs from germline, possibly due to a read error. The gene calls are TRBV10-1 and TRBJ2-3; D perhaps matches TRBD2 (5 bases). CDR3 length equals 12 residues. Germline loops: CDR1 WNHNN, CDR2 SYGVQD (reference sequence). The chain's CDR3 is CAGSTRTDTQYF. The CDR3 nucleotides are TGCGCCGGCAGTACTAGAACAGATACGCAGTATTTT.

The J gene is TRBJ2-1, the V gene TRBV18; maybe TRBD2 (6 bases). Germline CDR1 KGHSH, CDR2 LQKENI. The length of the CDR3 is 17 residues. Deletions cut 3 bases from V and 2 bases from J, with 17 bases between. CDR3 nucleotides: TGTGCCAGCTCACCCGCTTTGTTTCCTAGCGCCTACAATGAGCAGTTCTTC. Its translation is CASSPALFPSAYNEQFF.

This rearrangement joins TRBV12-5 to TRBJ2-2; D may be TRBD1 (5 bases). Trimming pared 2 bases from V and 0 bases from J, leaving 13 bases between. The CDR3 consists of 17 residues. Per germline, CDR1 LGHNT and CDR2 FRNRAP. The CDR3 sequence is CASGLWGSPTNTGELFF. CDR3 sequence (DNA): TGTGCTAGTGGTTTGTGGGGCTCACCGACGAACACCGGGGAGCTGTTTTTT. The full variable domain, with the rest looked up from reference TRBV12-5 and TRBJ2-2, is DARVTQTPRHKVTEMGQEVTMRCQPILGHNTVFWYRQTMMQGLELLAYFRNRAPLDDSGMPKDRFSAEMPDATLATLKIQPSEPRDSAVYFCASGLWGSPTNTGELFFGEGSRLTVL.